These 13 T cell receptor beta chains were all obtained from the same sample, sequenced in a study of blood T cell repertoires in COVID-19. TCRdb keeps only in-frame clones here, not all; method: immunoSEQ multiplex PCR. The sample includes 250,000 or so clones, around 89% of them seen just once. The sequenced sample consisted of PBMCs or T cells enriched from blood (not recorded which). The source is a man between 40 and 49 years old who had recovered from COVID-19.

The V gene is TRBV28, the J gene TRBJ2-5; 8 bases are a match to TRBD2. With 6 bases clipped from V and 2 bases from J, the junction kept 14 bases outside the gene matches. Germline V gives CDR1 MDHEN, CDR2 SYDVKM. The CDR3 runs to 17 residues. The CDR3 coding sequence is TGTGCCAGCAGCCATAGACTGAGACTAGCGCAACAAGAGACCCAGTACTTC. Amino acids: CASSHRLRLAQQETQYF.

This clone was observed a single time. The chain links TRBV6-1 to TRBJ1-1; D remains ambiguous. The length of the CDR3 is 11 residues. The germline gives CDR1 MNHNS, CDR2 SASEGT. V lost 3 bases to trimming and J lost 8 bases, with 7 bases between them. The DNA of the CDR3 is TGTGCCAGCAGTGATCGGGGAGAAGCTTTCTTT. Protein product: CASSDRGEAFF.

The V and J genes are TRBV21-1 and TRBJ2-1; the table assigns TRBD1, which was not confirmed against the DNA. TRBV21-1 is termed a pseudogene. This CDR3 region has 17 residues. The CDR3 sequence: CASSKSRDRTSYNEQFF. The CDR3 region has the DNA TGTGCCAGCAGCAAATCCCGAGACAGGACCTCCTACAATGAGCAGTTCTTC.

The chain is built from TRBV6-1 and TRBJ1-6; D is undetermined. Trimming took 3 bases from V and 11 from J, leaving 14 bases between them. The length of the CDR3 is 14 residues. Germline V CDR1 and CDR2: MNHNS, SASEGT. This chain's CDR3 is CASSEYSFETPLHF. The CDR3 nucleotides read TGTGCCAGCAGTGAGTACAGCTTCGAAACACCCCTCCACTTT.

The rearrangement links TRBV9 to TRBJ1-1; 7 bases match TRBD1. The CDR3 is 15 amino acids. From germline, CDR1 is SGDLS and CDR2 YYNGEE. Trimming took 3 bases from V and 1 from J; bases not matched to a gene: 6. CDR3 in DNA: TGTGCCAGCAGCGCACAGGGGCTCGGGAACACTGAAGCTTTCTTT. It translates to CASSAQGLGNTEAFF.

This chain joins TRBV4-2 and TRBJ1-6; the match to TRBD1 covers 7 bases. CDR3 size: 17 residues. Germline CDR1 is LGHNA and CDR2 is YNFKEQ. The J segment lost 2 bases and the V segment lost 0 bases, leaving 4 bases of the junction unmatched. CDR3 coding DNA: TGTGCCAGCAGCCAAGACCGGGACAGCGCCTATAATTCACCCCTCCACTTT. Translating it yields CASSQDRDSAYNSPLHF.

This clone was observed once. The chain employs TRBV27 and TRBJ1-2; the match to TRBD1 covers 10 bases. The CDR3 length is 16 residues. J gave up 4 bases and V 2 bases, and 7 bases lay outside the gene matches. CDR1 and CDR2 from the germline V gene are MNHEY and SMNVEV (reference sequence). The DNA for the CDR3 is TGTGCCAGCAGTTTAGCCTTGGGGACAGGGGTCTATGGCTACACCTTC. Protein: CASSLALGTGVYGYTF.

This clone was seen a single time. The chain combines TRBV12-3 or TRBV12-4 with TRBJ2-1; D ambiguous. V lost 7 bases and J lost 0, with 7 bases in between. There are 13 residues in the CDR3. The CDR3: CASIPSSYNEQFF. CDR3 DNA sequence: TGTGCCAGCATCCCATCCTCCTACAATGAGCAGTTCTTC.

This chain connects TRBV2 to TRBJ2-1; a weak D match, TRBD1 (6 bases). The germline V gene encodes CDR1 SNHLY and CDR2 FYNNEI. V gave up 7 bases and J gave up 5 bases, with 24 bases separating them. The CDR3 consists of 17 residues. Here the CDR3 DNA reads TGTGCCAGCATATCGCGGGCGCCAGGGGCACCCCACAATGAGCAGTTCTTC. Protein sequence: CASISRAPGAPHNEQFF.

The genes are TRBV7-3 and TRBJ2-1; the D is unclear. V lost 5 bases and J 0 bases, leaving 11 bases between the germline ends. The CDR3 totals 15 residues. The germline gives CDR1 SGHTA, CDR2 FQGTGA. CDR3 coding DNA: TGTGCCAGCAGCGTCGACTCTAGCTCCTACAATGAGCAGTTCTTC. It translates to CASSVDSSSYNEQFF.

The V call is TRBV7-2, the J call TRBJ1-6; D is perhaps TRBD1 (6 bases). Germline V gene sequence: CDR1 SGHTA, CDR2 FQGNSA. V lost 5 bases and J lost 5, with 16 bases in between. CDR3 length equals 16 residues. CDR3 protein: CASSPRGTANNSPLHF. In DNA form, the CDR3 reads TGTGCCAGCAGCCCTAGGGGGACGGCAAATAATTCACCCCTCCACTTT.

The rearrangement links TRBV19 to TRBJ1-5; tentatively, D is TRBD1 (6 bases). Trimming left V 1 base short and J 6 bases short, with 13 bases between. Germline CDR1 is LNHDA and CDR2 is SQIVND (reference sequence). This CDR3 region has 15 residues. DNA for the CDR3: TGTGCCAGTAGTATAGGCTGGGGGGGCGGTCAGCCCCAGCATTTT. It yields the protein CASSIGWGGGQPQHF.

This chain links TRBV6-2 or TRBV6-3 with TRBJ1-2, with D possibly TRBD1 on 5 matching bases. Germline V gene data show CDR1 as MNHEY and CDR2 as SVGEGT. CDR3 length equals 14 residues. The V end lost 4 bases, the J end lost 5 bases, and 14 bases lay between the germline ends. In DNA form, the CDR3 reads TGTGCCAGCAGTTTTGCAGGGATCAAATATGGCTACACCTTC. Protein sequence: CASSFAGIKYGYTF.